This note documents a single TCR beta chain sequence. The CDR3 is made up of 16 amino acids. J gave up 0 bases and V 4 bases, and 9 bases lay outside the gene matches. CDR1 SGHNT and CDR2 YYREEE come from the germline V gene (reference sequence). The sample originates from a study of T cell changes during pregnancy in multiple sclerosis. Data came from immunoSEQ multiplex PCR; TCRdb stores just in-frame clones and leaves some out. The sample lists tens of thousands of clones, approximately 90% occurring once. The chain uses TRBV5-4 and TRBJ1-1, with TRBD1 identical over 7 bases. Specimen: peripheral blood, collected in the third trimester of pregnancy. This TCR derives from a female donor with multiple sclerosis, enrolled in a pregnancy study. The CDR3 region has the DNA TGTGCCAGCAGCCCGGGACAGCGAATCATGAACACTGAAGCTTTCTTT. This codes for CASSPGQRIMNTEAFF.